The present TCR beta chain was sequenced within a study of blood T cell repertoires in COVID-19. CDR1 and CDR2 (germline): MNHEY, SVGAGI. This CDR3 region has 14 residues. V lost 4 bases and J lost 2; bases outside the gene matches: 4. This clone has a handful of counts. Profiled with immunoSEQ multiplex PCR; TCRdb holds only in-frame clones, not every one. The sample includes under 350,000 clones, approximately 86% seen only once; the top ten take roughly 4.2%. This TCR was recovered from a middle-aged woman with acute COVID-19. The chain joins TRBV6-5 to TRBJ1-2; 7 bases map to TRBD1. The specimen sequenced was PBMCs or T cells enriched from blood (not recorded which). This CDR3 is CASSLHRGNYGYTF. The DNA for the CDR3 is TGTGCCAGCAGTTTACACAGGGGCAACTATGGCTACACCTTC.